The present T cell receptor (beta chain) was sequenced within a study of blood T cell repertoires in COVID-19. At the level of the study: PBMCs, B-cell-depleted T cells, or T cells were the source of the cDNA or gDNA that made up the material.

Living in about 25 US areas, the participants were between roughly 18 and 89 years of age. Which cohort a participant joined came from the clinical history participants gave. As handled by the study authors: Quantification of nucleated cells was approximated via reference gene primer amplification. Libraries were prepared by immunoSEQ multiplex PCR; TCRdb keeps only in-frame clonotypes and omits some of them. Clone size and the V and J calls come from that table; the DNA yielded D and trimming. The table shows some 270,000 clones, with 65% to 90% occurring only once. The CDR3 contains 15 residues. J was trimmed by 8 bases and V by 6 bases; bases with no gene match: 12. Germline assignment: CDR1 SGDLS and CDR2 YYNGEE.

The sequenced sample consisted of PBMCs or T cells enriched from blood (not recorded which). The receptor was derived from a woman aged 50 to 60 with acute COVID-19. The genes are TRBV9 and TRBJ2-1; the match to TRBD2 covers 9 bases. DNA for the CDR3: TGTGCCAGCACAGAAGGGACTAGCTTATCCGATGAGCAGTTCTTC. Translated: CASTEGTSLSDEQFF.